The sequence of this TCR beta chain was determined in a study of cytomegalovirus exposure and HLA in healthy donors. Overall study: HLA-typed donors were the source of approximately 80 million unique TCRs, which an early data release held.

PCR was performed using 60 Vbeta and 13 Jbeta primers. Sequenced by immunoSEQ multiplex PCR; TCRdb stores in-frame clones only, minus some. The table records roughly 220,000 clones, approximately 79% of them present only once. CDR1 is MNHNY, CDR2 SVGAGI, per germline (reference sequence). The CDR3 sequence is 13 residues long. Trimming took 6 bases from V and 4 from J; bases not matched to a gene: 4. This TCR derives from a man aged 45-65 years in good health and CMV-seronegative. The V call is TRBV6-6, the J call TRBJ2-5, with 8 bases matching TRBD1. Sequenced: PBMCs. The CDR3 DNA is TGTGCCAGCAGCAGCGGACAGGGAGAGACCCAGTACTTC. This sequence encodes CASSSGQGETQYF.